A selection of T cell receptor beta chains follows, all from one sample in a study of blood T cell repertoires in COVID-19. Generated by immunoSEQ multiplex PCR, the TCRdb table keeps only in-frame clones and is missing some. This sample has 180,000 or so clones; around 80% occur once, and the top ten carry 2.8%. The sequencing sample was made of peripheral blood. The source of these receptors is a woman of 80 years or more with active or convalescent COVID-19. Both conserved end residues are part of each CDR3. A D gene is named only where the DNA matches it firmly. Only part of the rows carry a size: once, few, many, or a class if the clone is expanded.

clone size: -; V gene: TRBV15; D gene: TRBD1; J gene: TRBJ1-5; CDR3 protein: CATSRTGDLGQPQHF; CDR3 DNA: TGTGCCACCAGCAGAACAGGGGATTTGGGTCAGCCCCAGCATTTT
clone size: few; V gene: TRBV18; D gene: -; J gene: TRBJ1-3; CDR3 protein: CASSPGQTNTIYF; CDR3 DNA: TGTGCCAGCTCACCAGGACAGACAAACACCATATATTTT
clone size: -; V gene: TRBV18; D gene: TRBD1; J gene: TRBJ1-1; CDR3 protein: CASSPGTGGVSTEAFF; CDR3 DNA: TGTGCCAGCTCACCAGGGACAGGGGGGGTGAGCACTGAAGCTTTCTTT
clone size: few; V gene: TRBV7-3; D gene: TRBD1; J gene: TRBJ1-3; CDR3 protein: CASSLEPGGTIYF; CDR3 DNA: TGTGCCAGCAGCTTAGAGCCAGGGGGCACCATATATTTT
clone size: -; V gene: TRBV19; D gene: TRBD1; J gene: TRBJ2-7; CDR3 protein: CASTGSALGGQGLYEQYF; CDR3 DNA: TGTGCCAGTACCGGGAGCGCTCTGGGGGGACAGGGGCTCTACGAGCAGTACTTC
clone size: -; V gene: TRBV2; D gene: TRBD1; J gene: TRBJ2-7; CDR3 protein: CASKTGTGHSYEQYF; CDR3 DNA: TGTGCCAGCAAGACCGGGACAGGGCACTCCTACGAGCAGTACTTC
clone size: -; V gene: TRBV28; D gene: -; J gene: TRBJ2-4; CDR3 protein: CASSLQGISKNIQYF; CDR3 DNA: TGTGCCAGCAGCCTCCAGGGGATATCCAAAAACATTCAGTACTTC
clone size: -; V gene: TRBV28; D gene: TRBD1; J gene: TRBJ1-2; CDR3 protein: CASSSLGQGRGGYTF; CDR3 DNA: TGTGCCAGCAGTTCACTGGGACAGGGGAGAGGGGGCTACACCTTC
clone size: -; V gene: TRBV2; D gene: TRBD1; J gene: TRBJ1-2; CDR3 protein: CASSGGQGHYGYTF; CDR3 DNA: TGTGCCAGCAGTGGCGGACAGGGGCACTATGGCTACACCTTC
clone size: once; V gene: TRBV7-8; D gene: -; J gene: TRBJ1-5; CDR3 protein: CASSLIRSNQPQHF; CDR3 DNA: TGTGCCAGCAGCTTAATCCGTAGCAATCAGCCCCAGCATTTT
clone size: -; V gene: TRBV7-8; D gene: TRBD1; J gene: TRBJ2-5; CDR3 protein: CASSFRTGQETQYF; CDR3 DNA: TGTGCCAGCAGCTTCCGGACAGGACAAGAGACCCAGTACTTC
clone size: -; V gene: TRBV25-1; D gene: -; J gene: TRBJ1-1; CDR3 protein: CASRPEQGLNTEAFF; CDR3 DNA: TGTGCCAGCAGGCCGGAGCAGGGATTGAACACTGAAGCTTTCTTT
clone size: -; V gene: TRBV6-5; D gene: -; J gene: TRBJ2-7; CDR3 protein: CASSDRLLSYEQYF; CDR3 DNA: TGTGCCAGCAGCGACAGACTCCTCTCCTACGAGCAGTACTTC
clone size: -; V gene: TRBV27; D gene: TRBD1; J gene: TRBJ1-1; CDR3 protein: CASSLARGTEAFF; CDR3 DNA: TGTGCCAGCAGTTTAGCCAGGGGGACTGAAGCTTTCTTT
clone size: -; V gene: TRBV7-2; D gene: -; J gene: TRBJ1-1; CDR3 protein: CASSLTRRGGTEAFF; CDR3 DNA: TGTGCCAGCAGCTTAACCAGGAGGGGAGGCACTGAAGCTTTCTTT
clone size: -; V gene: TRBV6-5; D gene: -; J gene: TRBJ1-2; CDR3 protein: CASSYGAETYGYTF; CDR3 DNA: TGTGCCAGCAGTTACGGTGCAGAGACTTATGGCTACACCTTC
clone size: -; V gene: TRBV21-1; D gene: -; J gene: TRBJ1-1; CDR3 protein: CASSGRDREEGGDTEAFF; CDR3 DNA: TGTGCCAGCAGCGGCCGGGACAGGGAGGAAGGAGGGGACACTGAAGCTTTCTTT
clone size: -; V gene: TRBV24-1; D gene: TRBD2; J gene: TRBJ2-5; CDR3 protein: CATSDSTSGGETQYF; CDR3 DNA: TGTGCCACCAGTGACTCAACTAGCGGAGGAGAGACCCAGTACTTC
clone size: -; V gene: TRBV4-1; D gene: -; J gene: TRBJ2-7; CDR3 protein: CASSHRTEDEQYF; CDR3 DNA: TGCGCCAGCAGCCATCGTACAGAAGACGAGCAGTACTTC
clone size: -; V gene: TRBV5-1; D gene: -; J gene: TRBJ1-1; CDR3 protein: CASSLGVGGSSGNTEAFF; CDR3 DNA: TGCGCCAGCAGCTTGGGGGTAGGGGGATCTAGTGGGAACACTGAAGCTTTCTTT
clone size: -; V gene: TRBV19; D gene: TRBD1; J gene: TRBJ1-1; CDR3 protein: CASSSDRGYEAFF; CDR3 DNA: TGTGCCAGTAGCAGCGACAGGGGCTATGAAGCTTTCTTT
clone size: -; V gene: TRBV6-5; D gene: TRBD2; J gene: TRBJ2-7; CDR3 protein: CASSYPTSGEDYEQYF; CDR3 DNA: TGTGCCAGCAGTTACCCAACTAGCGGGGAGGACTACGAGCAGTACTTC
clone size: -; V gene: TRBV5-1; D gene: TRBD1; J gene: TRBJ1-3; CDR3 protein: CASSLWGQGMQSSGNTIYF; CDR3 DNA: TGCGCCAGCAGCTTGTGGGGACAGGGGATGCAGAGCTCTGGAAACACCATATATTTT
clone size: -; V gene: TRBV7-2; D gene: TRBD1; J gene: TRBJ1-1; CDR3 protein: CASSFQGARTEAFF; CDR3 DNA: TGTGCCAGCAGCTTCCAGGGGGCGCGCACTGAAGCTTTCTTT
clone size: -; V gene: TRBV3-1/TRBV3-2; D gene: -; J gene: TRBJ1-1; CDR3 protein: CASSQAGGTEAFF; CDR3 DNA: TGTGCCAGCAGCCAAGCCGGGGGGACTGAAGCTTTCTTT
clone size: -; V gene: TRBV9; D gene: -; J gene: TRBJ2-1; CDR3 protein: CASSPTGTRTYNEQFF; CDR3 DNA: TGTGCCAGCAGCCCAACCGGGACACGAACCTACAATGAGCAGTTCTTC
clone size: -; V gene: TRBV7-9; D gene: -; J gene: TRBJ1-2; CDR3 protein: CASSLSFPSGWDYGYTF; CDR3 DNA: TGTGCCAGCAGCTTAAGTTTTCCCTCAGGGTGGGACTATGGCTACACCTTC
clone size: -; V gene: TRBV10-3; D gene: TRBD1; J gene: TRBJ2-1; CDR3 protein: CATIRFGTGGEGEQFF; CDR3 DNA: TGTGCCACCATTAGGTTCGGGACAGGGGGCGAGGGTGAGCAGTTCTTC
clone size: -; V gene: TRBV18; D gene: TRBD1; J gene: TRBJ1-3; CDR3 protein: CASSLDRAGNTIYF; CDR3 DNA: TGTGCCAGCTCACTTGACAGGGCTGGAAACACCATATATTTT
clone size: -; V gene: TRBV19; D gene: -; J gene: TRBJ1-1; CDR3 protein: CASRGGPNTEAFF; CDR3 DNA: TGTGCCAGTAGGGGGGGGCCGAACACTGAAGCTTTCTTT
clone size: -; V gene: TRBV30; D gene: -; J gene: TRBJ1-1; CDR3 protein: CAWGRGTEAFF; CDR3 DNA: TGTGCCTGGGGGCGCGGCACTGAAGCTTTCTTT
clone size: -; V gene: TRBV5-6; D gene: -; J gene: TRBJ1-2; CDR3 protein: CASSLSQGNWYGYTF; CDR3 DNA: TGTGCCAGCAGCTTGAGTCAGGGAAACTGGTATGGCTACACCTTC
clone size: -; V gene: TRBV10-3; D gene: -; J gene: TRBJ2-2; CDR3 protein: CAIREGGKTGELFF; CDR3 DNA: TGTGCCATCAGGGAGGGGGGGAAGACCGGGGAGCTGTTTTTT
clone size: -; V gene: TRBV18; D gene: TRBD1; J gene: TRBJ1-5; CDR3 protein: CASSLPGGLGNQPQHF; CDR3 DNA: TGTGCCAGCTCACTACCAGGGGGCCTGGGCAATCAGCCCCAGCATTTT
clone size: -; V gene: TRBV24-1; D gene: -; J gene: TRBJ1-5; CDR3 protein: CATQRQPNQPQHF; CDR3 DNA: TGTGCCACCCAAAGACAGCCCAATCAGCCCCAGCATTTT
clone size: once; V gene: TRBV11-3; D gene: TRBD2; J gene: TRBJ2-3; CDR3 protein: CASSSQTSGAIYF; CDR3 DNA: TGTGCCAGCAGCTCACAAACTAGCGGGGCCATTTATTTT